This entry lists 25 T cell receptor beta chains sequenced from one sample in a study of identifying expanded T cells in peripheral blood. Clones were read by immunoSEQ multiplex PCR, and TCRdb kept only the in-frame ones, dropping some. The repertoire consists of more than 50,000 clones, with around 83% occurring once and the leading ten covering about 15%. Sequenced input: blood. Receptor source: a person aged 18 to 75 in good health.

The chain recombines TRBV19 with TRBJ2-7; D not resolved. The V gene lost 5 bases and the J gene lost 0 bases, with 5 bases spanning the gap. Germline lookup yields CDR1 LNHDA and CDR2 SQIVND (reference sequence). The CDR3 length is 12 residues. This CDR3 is CASSPNSYEQYF. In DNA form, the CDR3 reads TGTGCCAGTAGTCCCAACTCCTACGAGCAGTACTTC.

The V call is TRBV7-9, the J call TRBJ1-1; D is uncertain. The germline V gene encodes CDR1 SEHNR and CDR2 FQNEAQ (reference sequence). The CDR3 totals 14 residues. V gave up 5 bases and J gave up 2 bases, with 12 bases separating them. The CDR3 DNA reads TGTGCCAGCAGCCGCCGGGCGGAAAACACTGAAGCTTTCTTT. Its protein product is CASSRRAENTEAFF.

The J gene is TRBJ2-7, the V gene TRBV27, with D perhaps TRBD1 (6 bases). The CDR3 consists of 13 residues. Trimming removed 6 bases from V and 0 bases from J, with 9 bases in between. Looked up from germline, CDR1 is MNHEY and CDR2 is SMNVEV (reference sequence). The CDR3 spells CASSRGFSYEQYF. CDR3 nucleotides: TGTGCCAGCAGCAGGGGCTTCTCCTACGAGCAGTACTTC.

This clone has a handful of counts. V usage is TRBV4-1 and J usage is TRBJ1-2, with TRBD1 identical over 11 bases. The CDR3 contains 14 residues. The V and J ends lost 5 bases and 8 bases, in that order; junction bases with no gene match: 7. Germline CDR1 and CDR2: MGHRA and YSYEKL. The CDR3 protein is CASSVGQGVEGYTF. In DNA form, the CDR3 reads TGCGCCAGCAGCGTGGGACAGGGGGTGGAAGGCTACACCTTC.

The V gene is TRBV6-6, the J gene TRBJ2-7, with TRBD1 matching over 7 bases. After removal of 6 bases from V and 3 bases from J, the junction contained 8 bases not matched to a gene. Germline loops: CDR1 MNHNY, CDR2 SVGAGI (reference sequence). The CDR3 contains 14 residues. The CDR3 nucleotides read TGTGCCAGCAGGACAGGGACGGTAGACTACGAGCAGTACGTC. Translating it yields CASRTGTVDYEQYV.

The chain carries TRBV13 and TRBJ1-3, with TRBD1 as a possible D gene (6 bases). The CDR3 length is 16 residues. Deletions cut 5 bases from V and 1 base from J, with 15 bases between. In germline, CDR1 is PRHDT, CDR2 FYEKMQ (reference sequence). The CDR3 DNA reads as TGTGCCAGCAGCCGGGAACGTACAGGGTCTGGAAACACCATATATTTT. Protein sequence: CASSRERTGSGNTIYF.

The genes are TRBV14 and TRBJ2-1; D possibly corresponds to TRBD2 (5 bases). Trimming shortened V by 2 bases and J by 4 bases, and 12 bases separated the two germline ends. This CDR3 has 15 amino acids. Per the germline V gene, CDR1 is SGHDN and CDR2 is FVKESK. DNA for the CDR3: TGTGCCAGCAGCCAATCCGGAAGCGGATACAATGAGCAGTTCTTC. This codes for CASSQSGSGYNEQFF.

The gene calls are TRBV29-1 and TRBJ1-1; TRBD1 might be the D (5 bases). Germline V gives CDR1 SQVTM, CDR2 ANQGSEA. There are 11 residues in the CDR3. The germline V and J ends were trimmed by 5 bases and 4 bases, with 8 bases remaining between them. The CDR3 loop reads CSVRRGTEAFF. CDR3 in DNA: TGCAGCGTTCGTAGGGGCACTGAAGCTTTCTTT.

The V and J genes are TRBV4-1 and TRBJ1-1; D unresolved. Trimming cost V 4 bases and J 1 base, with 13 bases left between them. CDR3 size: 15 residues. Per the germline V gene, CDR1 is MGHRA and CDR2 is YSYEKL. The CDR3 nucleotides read TGCGCCAGCAGCCTGGTACCGGGATCGAACACTGAAGCTTTCTTT. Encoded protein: CASSLVPGSNTEAFF.

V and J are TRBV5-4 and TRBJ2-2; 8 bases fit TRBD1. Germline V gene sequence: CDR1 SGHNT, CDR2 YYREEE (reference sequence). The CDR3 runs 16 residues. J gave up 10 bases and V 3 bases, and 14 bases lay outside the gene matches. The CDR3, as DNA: TGTGCCAGCAGCTGGGGACCGGGCACAGGGGGTGAGGAGCTGTTTTTT. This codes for CASSWGPGTGGEELFF.

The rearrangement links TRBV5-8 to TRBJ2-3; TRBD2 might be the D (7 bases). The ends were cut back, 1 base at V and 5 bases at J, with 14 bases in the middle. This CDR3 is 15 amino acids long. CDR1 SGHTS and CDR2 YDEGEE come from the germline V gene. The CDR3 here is CASSLFGGGIDTQYF. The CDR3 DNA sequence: TGTGCCAGCAGCTTGTTCGGCGGGGGCATAGATACGCAGTATTTT.

As DNA, the CDR3 is TGTGCCAGCAGCTTCGGTCAGGGCTGGTATGGCTACACCTTC. It translates to CASSFGQGWYGYTF. This chain links TRBV5-4 with TRBJ1-2; D is possibly TRBD1 (5 bases). The germline CDR1 and CDR2 sequences are SGHNT and YYREEE (reference sequence). Trimming removed 2 bases at V and 5 bases at J, with 13 bases between. The CDR3 totals 14 residues.

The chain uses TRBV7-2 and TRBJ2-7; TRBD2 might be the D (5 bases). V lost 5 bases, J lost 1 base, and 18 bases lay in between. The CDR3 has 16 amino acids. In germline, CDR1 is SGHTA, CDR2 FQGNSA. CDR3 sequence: CASSHESIRGSYEQYF. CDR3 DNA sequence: TGTGCCAGCAGCCACGAGTCCATTAGAGGGTCCTACGAGCAGTACTTC.

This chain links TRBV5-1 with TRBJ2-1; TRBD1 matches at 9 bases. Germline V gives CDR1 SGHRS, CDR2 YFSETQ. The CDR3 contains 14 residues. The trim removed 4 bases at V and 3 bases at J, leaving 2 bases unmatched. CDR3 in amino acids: CASSPTGGYNEQFF. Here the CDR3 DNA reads TGCGCCAGCAGCCCGACAGGGGGCTACAATGAGCAGTTCTTC.

The CDR3 loop reads CASSIGDRAGAKNIQYF. CDR3 nucleotide sequence: TGTGCCAGTAGTATAGGGGACAGAGCGGGGGCCAAAAACATTCAGTACTTC. This chain connects TRBV19 to TRBJ2-4; D is possibly TRBD1 or TRBD2 (7 bases each). CDR3 length equals 17 residues. V was shortened by 1 base and J by 1 base, with 14 bases between the two germline ends. Per germline, CDR1 LNHDA and CDR2 SQIVND (reference sequence).

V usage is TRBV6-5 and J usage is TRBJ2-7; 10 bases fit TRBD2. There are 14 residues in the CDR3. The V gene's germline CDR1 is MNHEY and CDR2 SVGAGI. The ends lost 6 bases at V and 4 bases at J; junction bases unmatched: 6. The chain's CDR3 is CASRERGGRYEQYV. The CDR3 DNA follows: TGTGCCAGCAGAGAGCGGGGGGGCCGATACGAGCAGTACGTC.

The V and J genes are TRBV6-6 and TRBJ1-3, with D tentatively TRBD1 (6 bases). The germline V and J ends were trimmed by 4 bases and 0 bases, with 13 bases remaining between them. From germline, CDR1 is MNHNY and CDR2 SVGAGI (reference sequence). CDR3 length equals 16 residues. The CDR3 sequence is CASSSTGQSSGNTIYF. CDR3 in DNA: TGTGCCAGCAGTTCCACCGGACAGAGCTCTGGAAACACCATATATTTT.

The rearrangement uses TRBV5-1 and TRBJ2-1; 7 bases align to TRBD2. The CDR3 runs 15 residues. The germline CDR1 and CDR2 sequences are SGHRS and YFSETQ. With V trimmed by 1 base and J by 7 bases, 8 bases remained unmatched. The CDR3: CASSLTAGYRNEQFF. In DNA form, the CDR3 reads TGCGCCAGCAGCTTGACAGCGGGATACCGGAATGAGCAGTTCTTC.

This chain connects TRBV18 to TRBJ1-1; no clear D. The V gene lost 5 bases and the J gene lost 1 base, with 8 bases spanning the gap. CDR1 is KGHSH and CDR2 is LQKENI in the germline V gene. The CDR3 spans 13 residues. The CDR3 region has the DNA TGTGCCAGCTCAATAAGTACGAACACTGAAGCTTTCTTT. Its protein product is CASSISTNTEAFF.

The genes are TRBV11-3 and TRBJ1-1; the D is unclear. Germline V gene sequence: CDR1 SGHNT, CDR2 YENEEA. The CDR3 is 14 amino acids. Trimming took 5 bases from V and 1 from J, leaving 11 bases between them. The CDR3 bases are TGTGCCAGCAGCCCCCCTCTGACGAACACTGAAGCTTTCTTT. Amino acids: CASSPPLTNTEAFF.

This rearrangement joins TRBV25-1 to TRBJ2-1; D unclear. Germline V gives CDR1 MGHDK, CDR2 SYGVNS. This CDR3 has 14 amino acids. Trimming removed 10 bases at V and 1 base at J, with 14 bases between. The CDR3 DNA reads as TGTGCCACCTCTTACCTCGCTTCCTACAATGAGCAGTTCTTC. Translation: CATSYLASYNEQFF.

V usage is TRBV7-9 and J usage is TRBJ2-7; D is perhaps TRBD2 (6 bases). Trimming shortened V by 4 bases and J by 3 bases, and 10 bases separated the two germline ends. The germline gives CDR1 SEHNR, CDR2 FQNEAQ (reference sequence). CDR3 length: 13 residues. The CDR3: CASSSGLRYEQYF. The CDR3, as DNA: TGTGCCAGCAGCTCGGGACTCCGCTACGAGCAGTACTTC.

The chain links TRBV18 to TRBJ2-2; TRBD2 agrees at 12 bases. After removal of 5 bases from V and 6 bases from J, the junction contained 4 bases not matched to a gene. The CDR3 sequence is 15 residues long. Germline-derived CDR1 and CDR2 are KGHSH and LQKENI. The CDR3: CASSSGLAGSGELFF. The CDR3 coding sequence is TGTGCCAGCTCATCGGGACTAGCGGGTTCCGGGGAGCTGTTTTTT.

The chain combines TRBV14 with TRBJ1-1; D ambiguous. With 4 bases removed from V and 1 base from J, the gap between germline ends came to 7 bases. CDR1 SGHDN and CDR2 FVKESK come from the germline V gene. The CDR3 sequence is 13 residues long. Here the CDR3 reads CASSPLRNTEAFF. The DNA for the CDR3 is TGTGCCAGCAGCCCTTTGCGGAACACTGAAGCTTTCTTT.

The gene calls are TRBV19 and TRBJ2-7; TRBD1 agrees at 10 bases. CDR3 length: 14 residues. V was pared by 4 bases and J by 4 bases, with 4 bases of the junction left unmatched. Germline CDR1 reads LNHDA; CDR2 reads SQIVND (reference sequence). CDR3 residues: CASSSPGQGYEQYF. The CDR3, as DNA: TGTGCCAGTAGTAGCCCGGGACAGGGGTACGAGCAGTACTTC.